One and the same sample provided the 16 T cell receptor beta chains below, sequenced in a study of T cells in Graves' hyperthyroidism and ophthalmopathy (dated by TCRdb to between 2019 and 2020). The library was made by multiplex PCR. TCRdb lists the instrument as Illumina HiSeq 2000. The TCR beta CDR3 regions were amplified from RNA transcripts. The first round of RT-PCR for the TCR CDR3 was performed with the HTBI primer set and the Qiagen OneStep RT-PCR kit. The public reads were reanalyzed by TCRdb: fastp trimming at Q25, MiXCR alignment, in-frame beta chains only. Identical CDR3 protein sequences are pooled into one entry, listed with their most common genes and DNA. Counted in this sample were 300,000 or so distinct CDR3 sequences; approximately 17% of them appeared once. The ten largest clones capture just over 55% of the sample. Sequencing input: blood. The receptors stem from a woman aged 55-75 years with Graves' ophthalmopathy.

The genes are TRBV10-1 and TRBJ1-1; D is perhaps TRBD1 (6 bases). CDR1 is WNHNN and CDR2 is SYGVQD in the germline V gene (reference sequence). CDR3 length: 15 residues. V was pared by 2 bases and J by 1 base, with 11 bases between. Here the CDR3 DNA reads TGCGCCAGCAGTGAGGTCCAGGGGTCGAACACTGAAGCTTTCTTT. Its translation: CASSEVQGSNTEAFF.

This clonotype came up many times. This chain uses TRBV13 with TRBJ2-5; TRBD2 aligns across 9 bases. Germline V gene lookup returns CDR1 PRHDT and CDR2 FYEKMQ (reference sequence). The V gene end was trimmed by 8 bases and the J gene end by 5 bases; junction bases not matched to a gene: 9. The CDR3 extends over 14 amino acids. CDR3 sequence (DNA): TGTGCCAGCCAAAGTGGGACTAGCTACGAGACCCAGTACTTC. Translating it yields CASQSGTSYETQYF.

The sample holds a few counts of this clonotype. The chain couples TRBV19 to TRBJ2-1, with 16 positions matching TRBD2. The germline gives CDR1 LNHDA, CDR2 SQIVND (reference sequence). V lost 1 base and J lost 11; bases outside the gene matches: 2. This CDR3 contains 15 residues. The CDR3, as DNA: TGTGCCAGTAGTATAGGGGGACTAGCGGGGGGGAAGCAGTTCTTC. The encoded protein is CASSIGGLAGGKQFF.

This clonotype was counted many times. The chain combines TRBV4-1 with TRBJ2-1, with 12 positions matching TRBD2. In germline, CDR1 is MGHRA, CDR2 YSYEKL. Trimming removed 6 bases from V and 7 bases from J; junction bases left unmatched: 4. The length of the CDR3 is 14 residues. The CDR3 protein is CASRPTSGRNEQFF. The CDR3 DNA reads TGCGCCAGCAGGCCGACTAGCGGGAGAAATGAGCAGTTCTTC.

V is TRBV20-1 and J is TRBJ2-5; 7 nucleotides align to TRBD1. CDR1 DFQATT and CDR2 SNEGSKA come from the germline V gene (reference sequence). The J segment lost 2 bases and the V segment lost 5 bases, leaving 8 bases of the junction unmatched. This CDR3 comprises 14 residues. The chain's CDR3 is CSAGQTGRQETQYF. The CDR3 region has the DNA TGCAGTGCTGGACAGACAGGGCGACAAGAGACCCAGTACTTC.

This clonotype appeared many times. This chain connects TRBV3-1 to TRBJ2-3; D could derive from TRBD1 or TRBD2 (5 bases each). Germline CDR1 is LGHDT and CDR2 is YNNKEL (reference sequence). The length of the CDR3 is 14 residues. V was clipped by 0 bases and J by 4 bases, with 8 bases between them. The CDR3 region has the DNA TGTGCCAGCAGCCAAGATGGGGGTTCAGATACGCAGTATTTT. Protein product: CASSQDGGSDTQYF.

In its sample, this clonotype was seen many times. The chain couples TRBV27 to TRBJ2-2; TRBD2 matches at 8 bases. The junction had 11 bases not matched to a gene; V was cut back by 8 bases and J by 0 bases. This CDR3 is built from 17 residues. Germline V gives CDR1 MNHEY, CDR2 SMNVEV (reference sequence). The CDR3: CASHRGGAASNTGELFF. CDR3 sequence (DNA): TGTGCCAGCCATCGGGGGGGGGCCGCCTCGAACACCGGGGAGCTGTTTTTT.

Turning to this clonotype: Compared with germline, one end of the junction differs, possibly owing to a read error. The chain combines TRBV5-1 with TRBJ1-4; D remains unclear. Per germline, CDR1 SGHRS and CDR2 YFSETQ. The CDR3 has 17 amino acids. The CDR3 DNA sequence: TGTGCCAGCAGCTCAATCGACGCACAGAGGGATAATGAAAAACTGTTTTTT. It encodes CASSSIDAQRDNEKLFF.

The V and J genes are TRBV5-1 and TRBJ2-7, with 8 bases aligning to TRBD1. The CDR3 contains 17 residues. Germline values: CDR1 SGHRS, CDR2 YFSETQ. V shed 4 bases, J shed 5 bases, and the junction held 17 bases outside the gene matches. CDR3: CASSQIPGTGDMHEQYF. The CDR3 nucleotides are TGCGCCAGCAGCCAAATTCCCGGGACAGGTGACATGCACGAGCAGTACTTC.

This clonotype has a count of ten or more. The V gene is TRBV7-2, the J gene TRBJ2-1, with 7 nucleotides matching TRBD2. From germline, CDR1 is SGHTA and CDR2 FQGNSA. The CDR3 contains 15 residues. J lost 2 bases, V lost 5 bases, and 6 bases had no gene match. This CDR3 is CASSPQSGAYNEQFF. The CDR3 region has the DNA TGTGCCAGCAGCCCCCAAAGCGGGGCCTACAATGAGCAGTTCTTC.

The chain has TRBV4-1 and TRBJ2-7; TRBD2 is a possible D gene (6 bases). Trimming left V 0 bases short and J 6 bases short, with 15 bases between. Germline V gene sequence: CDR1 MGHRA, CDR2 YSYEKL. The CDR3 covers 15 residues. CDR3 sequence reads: CASSQDAGLGSEQYF. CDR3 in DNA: TGCGCCAGCAGCCAAGATGCGGGGTTAGGCTCCGAGCAGTACTTC.

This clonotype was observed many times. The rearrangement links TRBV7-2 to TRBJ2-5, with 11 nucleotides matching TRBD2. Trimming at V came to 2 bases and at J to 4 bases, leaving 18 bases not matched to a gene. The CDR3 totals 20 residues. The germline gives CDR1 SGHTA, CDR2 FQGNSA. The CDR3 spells CASSLRRRQLLAGEAETQYF. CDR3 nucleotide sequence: TGTGCCAGCAGCTTAAGAAGGCGGCAACTACTAGCGGGAGAAGCAGAGACCCAGTACTTC.

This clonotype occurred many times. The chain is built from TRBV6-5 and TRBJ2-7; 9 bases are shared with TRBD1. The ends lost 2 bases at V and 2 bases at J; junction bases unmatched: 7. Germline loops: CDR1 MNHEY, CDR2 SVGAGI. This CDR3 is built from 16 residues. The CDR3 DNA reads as TGTGCCAGCAGTTACATGGGGACAGGGCGACCCTACGAGCAGTACTTC. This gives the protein CASSYMGTGRPYEQYF.

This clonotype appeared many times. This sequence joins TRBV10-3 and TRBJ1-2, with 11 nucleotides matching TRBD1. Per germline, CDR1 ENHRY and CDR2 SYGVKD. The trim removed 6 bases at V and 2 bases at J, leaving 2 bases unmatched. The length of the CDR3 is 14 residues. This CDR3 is CAISRDRGNYGYTF. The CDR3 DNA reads TGTGCCATCAGCCGGGACAGGGGGAACTATGGCTACACCTTC.

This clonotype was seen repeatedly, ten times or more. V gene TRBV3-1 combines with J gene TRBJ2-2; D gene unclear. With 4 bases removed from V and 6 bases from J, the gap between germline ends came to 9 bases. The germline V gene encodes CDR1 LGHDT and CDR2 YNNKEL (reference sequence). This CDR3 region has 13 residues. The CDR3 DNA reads TGTGCCAGCAGCCCACATCTCCCCGGGGAGCTGTTTTTT. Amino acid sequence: CASSPHLPGELFF.

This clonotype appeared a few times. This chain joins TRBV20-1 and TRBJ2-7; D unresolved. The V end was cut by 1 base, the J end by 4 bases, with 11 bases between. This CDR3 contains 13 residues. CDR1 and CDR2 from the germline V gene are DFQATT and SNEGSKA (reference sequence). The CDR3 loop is CSARVDDPYEQYF. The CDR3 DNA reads TGCAGTGCTAGAGTGGACGACCCGTACGAGCAGTACTTC.